This is a list of T cell receptor beta chains from one sample in a study of vaccination and CD4 T cells after COVID-19. MiXCR was run by TCRdb on the PCR reads, yielding one entry per CDR3 protein. Among more than 7,000 distinct CDR3 sequences listed, over 50% were seen once. These TCRs' antigens remain unknown. The sample in question was cultured CD4+ T cells from blood, obtained after SARS-CoV-2 vaccination. The receptors shown here come from a human donor with COVID-19. The CDR3 runs from the conserved cysteine through the conserved F or W. The D gene is left open where the match is weak.

J,V,D,CDR3
TRBJ1-5,TRBV4-2,.,CASTTDSSNQPQHF
TRBJ2-4,TRBV28,.,CASRVIGNKNIQYF
TRBJ1-2,TRBV29-1,.,CSSPGNGYGYTF
TRBJ1-5,TRBV20-1,.,CSANSGTPNQPQHF
TRBJ1-1,TRBV12-3/TRBV12-4,.,CASAQGFKAFF
TRBJ2-2,TRBV7-6,.,CASSPRKLGAGELFF
TRBJ2-2,TRBV20-1,TRBD2,CSASPSGVNTGELFF
TRBJ2-3,TRBV15,.,CATSREIAGFTDTQYF
TRBJ2-7,TRBV20-1,TRBD2,CSAKSGVSSYEQYF
TRBJ1-3,TRBV2,.,CASRVEVSGNTIYF
TRBJ2-1,TRBV12-5,.,CASGFGGNDEQFF
TRBJ2-5,TRBV27,.,CASSWGDGVQTQYF
TRBJ2-5,TRBV4-2,.,CASSQGVRETQYF
TRBJ1-5,TRBV7-3,.,CASSLTGAQPQHF
TRBJ2-3,TRBV7-3,.,CASSPSLAGGGKATDTQYF
TRBJ2-7,TRBV12-3/TRBV12-4,.,CASSETGTLDYEQYF
TRBJ2-1,TRBV20-1,.,CSASFRYNEQFF
TRBJ1-1,TRBV7-2,.,CASSLHQNTEAFF
TRBJ2-5,TRBV12-1,.,CARPIRDPGLRETQYF
TRBJ1-2,TRBV5-4,.,CASSSPVQGSGGYTF
TRBJ1-4,TRBV7-9,.,CASSRHEKLFF
TRBJ2-2,TRBV19,.,CASVGQTNTGELFF
TRBJ1-2,TRBV27,.,CASSSSTVDYGYTF
TRBJ2-2,TRBV7-3,TRBD1,CASSPRTGRGSTGELFF
TRBJ2-1,TRBV12-2,.,CASRQLAGGPRYEQFF
TRBJ2-7,TRBV18,.,CASSSGERGPYEQYF
TRBJ1-1,TRBV6-2/TRBV6-3,.,CASRPRQSMNTEAFF
TRBJ1-5,TRBV5-1,.,CASSLNSNSNQPQHF
TRBJ1-2,TRBV19,TRBD1,CASSPNRGPGYGYTF
TRBJ1-2,TRBV2,TRBD1,CASSEAGQGRYGYTF
TRBJ1-2,TRBV10-3,TRBD1,CAISDGDSLWYGYTF
TRBJ1-6,TRBV21-1,.,CASSKEAASQLNSPLHF
TRBJ2-3,TRBV7-9,.,CASTGQASSTDTQYF
TRBJ2-3,TRBV2,.,CASLAPGPDTQYF
TRBJ1-5,TRBV7-2,TRBD1,CASSFGQGSNQPQHF
TRBJ1-1,TRBV19,TRBD1,CASSPRTGSMNTEAFF